The clone carrying this T cell receptor beta chain was seen once. This sample stems from a study of T cell responses to AZD1222 COVID-19 vaccine. Produced via immunoSEQ multiplex PCR; TCRdb's table is partial and in-frame only. Of approximately 160,000 clones detected, around 92% appear once; the ten largest clones hold about 1%. Germline V gene lookup returns CDR1 SEHNR and CDR2 FQNEAQ (reference sequence). Trimming took off 2 bases at V and 0 bases at J, with 8 bases between the two ends. The CDR3 loop spans 15 amino acids. The receptor was isolated from an adult who received the AZD1222 COVID-19 vaccine. The sequencing used peripheral blood, collected 28 days after the second AZD1222 dose. The rearrangement joins TRBV7-9 to TRBJ1-3, with D unresolved. CDR3 sequence: CASSLTDGSGNTIYF. The DNA of the CDR3 is TGTGCCAGCAGCTTAACGGACGGCTCTGGAAACACCATATATTTT.